This is a list of T cell receptor beta chains from one sample in a study of blood T cells in healthy people across ages. TCRdb analysed the 5' RACE reads with MiXCR anew, one entry per CDR3 protein. The sample shows about 1.4 million distinct CDR3 sequences, 55% to 75% of them seen only once. The material sequenced was blood. The receptors originated from a man between 18 and 29 years old in good health. Both conserved end residues are part of each CDR3. Each record gives: D gene, clone size, J gene, V gene, CDR3 DNA, CDR3 protein. D genes are given only for firm matches. A clone size is listed for some rows: how often the clone was seen (once, few, many), or a class if it is expanded.

D gene: .
clone size: few
J gene: TRBJ2-5
V gene: TRBV15
CDR3 DNA: TGTGCCACCAGCAGAGATCTAATCCCTTCGTTGTTGGAGACCCAGTACTTC
CDR3 protein: CATSRDLIPSLLETQYF

D gene: .
clone size: .
J gene: TRBJ2-1
V gene: TRBV6-5
CDR3 DNA: TGTGCCAGCAGTTACTCGGCTGCAGGGCTCTATAATGAGCGGTTCTTC
CDR3 protein: CASSYSAAGLYNERFF

D gene: .
clone size: .
J gene: TRBJ1-1
V gene: TRBV5-1
CDR3 DNA: TGCGCCAGCAGCTTGGGGGGGGCGGGATCCCAGTCCGCTGAAGCTTTCTTT
CDR3 protein: CASSLGGAGSQSAEAFF

D gene: .
clone size: .
J gene: TRBJ2-5
V gene: TRBV20-1
CDR3 DNA: TGCAGTGCTACTTCACCGCCCCAAGAGACCCAGTACTTC
CDR3 protein: CSATSPPQETQYF

D gene: TRBD1
clone size: .
J gene: TRBJ1-6
V gene: TRBV12-3/TRBV12-4
CDR3 DNA: TGTGCCAGCGCAGGGGACAGGGGGAATTCACCCCTCCACTTT
CDR3 protein: CASAGDRGNSPLHF

D gene: .
clone size: once
J gene: TRBJ2-5
V gene: TRBV4-1
CDR3 DNA: TGCGCCAGCAGCCAAGTTGCGGAGGGAGGTGGCGAGACCCAGTACTTC
CDR3 protein: CASSQVAEGGGETQYF

D gene: .
clone size: .
J gene: TRBJ1-1
V gene: TRBV4-2
CDR3 DNA: TGTGCCAGCAGCCCCCCCTCCCTGGGGGCGTACTCTGAAGCTTTCTTT
CDR3 protein: CASSPPSLGAYSEAFF

D gene: .
clone size: few
J gene: TRBJ2-2
V gene: TRBV5-1
CDR3 DNA: TGCGCCAGCAGCTTGGGGATTTTGGGACCGAACACCGGGGAGCTGTTTTTT
CDR3 protein: CASSLGILGPNTGELFF

D gene: TRBD1
clone size: few
J gene: TRBJ1-4
V gene: TRBV6-5
CDR3 DNA: TGTGCCAGCAGTTACACAGGGGCTGGAAAACTGTTTTTT
CDR3 protein: CASSYTGAGKLFF

D gene: .
clone size: .
J gene: TRBJ2-6
V gene: TRBV5-6
CDR3 DNA: TGTGCCAGCAGCACGGCTAGGGGGATCTCTGGGGTCAACGTCCTGACTTTC
CDR3 protein: CASSTARGISGVNVLTF

D gene: .
clone size: few
J gene: TRBJ2-7
V gene: TRBV5-5
CDR3 DNA: TGTGCCAGCAGCTTGATGGACAGCTCCCCCGAGCAGTACTTC
CDR3 protein: CASSLMDSSPEQYF

D gene: TRBD2
clone size: .
J gene: TRBJ2-1
V gene: TRBV20-1
CDR3 DNA: TGCAGTGCACAACCGGGACTAGTCAATGAGCAGTTCTTC
CDR3 protein: CSAQPGLVNEQFF

D gene: TRBD2
clone size: .
J gene: TRBJ2-1
V gene: TRBV12-5
CDR3 DNA: TGTGCTAGTGGTTTGCTGGGACTAGCGTGGGGTAATGAGCAGTTCTTC
CDR3 protein: CASGLLGLAWGNEQFF

D gene: TRBD1
clone size: .
J gene: TRBJ1-2
V gene: TRBV11-2
CDR3 DNA: TGTGCCAGCAGCCGCGGCAAGGGGGCCGTGGATGGCTACACCTTC
CDR3 protein: CASSRGKGAVDGYTF

D gene: TRBD1
clone size: .
J gene: TRBJ2-6
V gene: TRBV5-1
CDR3 DNA: TGCGCCAGCAGCTTGGGGGACAGGGTAAACGTCCTGACTTTC
CDR3 protein: CASSLGDRVNVLTF

D gene: .
clone size: .
J gene: TRBJ2-7
V gene: TRBV5-4
CDR3 DNA: TGTGCCAGCAGCAGGCCCGGGACTTATTACTCCTACGAGCAGTACTTC
CDR3 protein: CASSRPGTYYSYEQYF

D gene: TRBD1
clone size: few
J gene: TRBJ2-7
V gene: TRBV27
CDR3 DNA: TGTGCCAGCAGAAAGGACAGGGTGAGCTACGAGCAGTACTTC
CDR3 protein: CASRKDRVSYEQYF

D gene: .
clone size: few
J gene: TRBJ2-4
V gene: TRBV7-2
CDR3 DNA: TGTGCCAGCAGCTCGGTCGCGAGGGACATTCAGTACTTC
CDR3 protein: CASSSVARDIQYF

D gene: .
clone size: few
J gene: TRBJ2-7
V gene: TRBV29-1
CDR3 DNA: TGCAGCGTTGCGGTAGACAGGCCCGTGTACGAGCAGTACTTC
CDR3 protein: CSVAVDRPVYEQYF

D gene: .
clone size: few
J gene: TRBJ2-4
V gene: TRBV28
CDR3 DNA: TGTGCCAGCAGTCGGGTTACCAAAAACATTCAGTACTTC
CDR3 protein: CASSRVTKNIQYF

D gene: TRBD2
clone size: .
J gene: TRBJ2-7
V gene: TRBV5-1
CDR3 DNA: TGCGCCAGCAGCTTGAGGCGGGAGGGCCGCTACGAGCAGTACTTC
CDR3 protein: CASSLRREGRYEQYF

D gene: .
clone size: few
J gene: TRBJ2-7
V gene: TRBV4-1
CDR3 DNA: TGCGCCAGCAGTTTAACCAGCGGGTACCGCTACGAGCAGTACTTC
CDR3 protein: CASSLTSGYRYEQYF

D gene: TRBD1
clone size: .
J gene: TRBJ1-4
V gene: TRBV7-2
CDR3 DNA: TGTGCCAGCAGCCGAAGGGGGCCTAATGAAAAACTGTTTTTT
CDR3 protein: CASSRRGPNEKLFF

D gene: .
clone size: .
J gene: TRBJ2-3
V gene: TRBV2
CDR3 DNA: TGTGCCAGCATAGTACGCGGGAGCACAGATACGCAGTATTTT
CDR3 protein: CASIVRGSTDTQYF

D gene: TRBD1
clone size: .
J gene: TRBJ1-2
V gene: TRBV5-5
CDR3 DNA: TGTGCCAGCAGCTCTCGGACAGGGGGACCTTCCTATGGCTACACCTTC
CDR3 protein: CASSSRTGGPSYGYTF

D gene: TRBD2
clone size: many
J gene: TRBJ2-7
V gene: TRBV27
CDR3 DNA: TGTGCCAGCAGTTTTATGGGTCAGCGGGGGCACTACGAGCAGTACTTC
CDR3 protein: CASSFMGQRGHYEQYF

D gene: TRBD1
clone size: .
J gene: TRBJ1-1
V gene: TRBV9
CDR3 DNA: TGTGCCAGCAGCGTAGTTGGGACAGCGAACACTGAAGCTTTCTTT
CDR3 protein: CASSVVGTANTEAFF

D gene: .
clone size: .
J gene: TRBJ2-1
V gene: TRBV13
CDR3 DNA: TGTGCCAGCAGCAGCGAAAAGGACAGTCAGCCCTACAATGAGCAGTTCTTC
CDR3 protein: CASSSEKDSQPYNEQFF

D gene: TRBD2
clone size: .
J gene: TRBJ2-4
V gene: TRBV6-6
CDR3 DNA: TGTGCCAGCAGTTACGCGGGAGCATCGGCCAAAAACATTCAGTACTTC
CDR3 protein: CASSYAGASAKNIQYF

D gene: TRBD1
clone size: .
J gene: TRBJ2-3
V gene: TRBV27
CDR3 DNA: TGTGCCAGCAGTTTCCAGACAGGGACGGGCACAGATACGCAGTATTTT
CDR3 protein: CASSFQTGTGTDTQYF

D gene: .
clone size: .
J gene: TRBJ2-1
V gene: TRBV27
CDR3 DNA: TGTGCCAGCAGTGTCAATGGTGAGCAGTTCTTC
CDR3 protein: CASSVNGEQFF

D gene: .
clone size: .
J gene: TRBJ2-3
V gene: TRBV20-1
CDR3 DNA: TGCAGTCTGGGGGGTCAAGGGATAGATACGCAGTATTTT
CDR3 protein: CSLGGQGIDTQYF

D gene: .
clone size: .
J gene: TRBJ2-7
V gene: TRBV7-2
CDR3 DNA: TGTGCCAGCAGCTTAGCGCGGAACGGGGGCGCCTACGAGCAGTACTTC
CDR3 protein: CASSLARNGGAYEQYF

D gene: TRBD2
clone size: few
J gene: TRBJ2-7
V gene: TRBV20-1
CDR3 DNA: TGCAGTGAATCGGGGGGGCCCTTTTCCGAGCAGTACTTC
CDR3 protein: CSESGGPFSEQYF

D gene: .
clone size: .
J gene: TRBJ2-2
V gene: TRBV2
CDR3 DNA: TGTGCCAGCAGTGAAGCTGGACTTCCTACGGCCGGGGAGCTGTTTTTT
CDR3 protein: CASSEAGLPTAGELFF

D gene: .
clone size: .
J gene: TRBJ2-3
V gene: TRBV15
CDR3 DNA: TGTGCCACCAGCTTACGGTCAGATACGCAGTATTTT
CDR3 protein: CATSLRSDTQYF

D gene: TRBD1
clone size: .
J gene: TRBJ1-2
V gene: TRBV4-1
CDR3 DNA: TGCGCCAGCAGCCCGGGACAGGGATCGGACTATGGCTACACCTTC
CDR3 protein: CASSPGQGSDYGYTF

D gene: TRBD2
clone size: few
J gene: TRBJ2-5
V gene: TRBV20-1
CDR3 DNA: TGCAGTGCAAGACTAGCGGGGACTGGGGAGACCCAGTACTTC
CDR3 protein: CSARLAGTGETQYF

D gene: TRBD1
clone size: .
J gene: TRBJ2-7
V gene: TRBV20-1
CDR3 DNA: TGCAGTGCTGCGTGGCGGACAGGGCGGCGCGAGCAGTACTTC
CDR3 protein: CSAAWRTGRREQYF

D gene: TRBD2
clone size: .
J gene: TRBJ2-1
V gene: TRBV6-1
CDR3 DNA: TGTGCCAGCACCACGAGCGGGAGTTTCAATGAGCAGTTCTTC
CDR3 protein: CASTTSGSFNEQFF

D gene: TRBD1
clone size: few
J gene: TRBJ2-3
V gene: TRBV12-3/TRBV12-4
CDR3 DNA: TGTGCCAGCAGAGGGACAGCTAGGCATACGCAGTATTTT
CDR3 protein: CASRGTARHTQYF

D gene: .
clone size: .
J gene: TRBJ2-1
V gene: TRBV29-1
CDR3 DNA: TGCAGCGTTGATAGTCACAGGGACTTGGGGGTTGAGCAGTTCTTC
CDR3 protein: CSVDSHRDLGVEQFF

D gene: TRBD1
clone size: .
J gene: TRBJ2-3
V gene: TRBV29-1
CDR3 DNA: TGCAGCGTTGAGCCGGGACAGGGGGCAACAGATACGCAGTATTTT
CDR3 protein: CSVEPGQGATDTQYF